The sequence of this T cell receptor beta chain was determined in a study of blood T cells in healthy people across ages. General observations from the study: Strong correlation was found linking TCR beta diversity to naive T cell percentage. Estimated diversity, derived from one million T cells, was regarded as an underestimate.

A sample-barcoded 5' primer and a J-beta primer mix were used in a second PCR of roughly 7 to 11 cycles. A single record per CDR3 protein comes from TCRdb applying MiXCR to the 5' RACE reads. The data hold about 1.5 million distinct CDR3 sequences, with 35% to 45% observed a single time. Ten or more counts support this clonotype. Its target is unknown. Germline trimming cut 8 bases from V and 5 bases from J; bases unmatched to any gene: 9. Germline lookup yields CDR1 MNHEY and CDR2 SVGAGI. This CDR3 region has 14 residues. The sequence derives from a woman in her late teens or twenties in good health. The chain carries TRBV6-5 and TRBJ2-1, with 7 bases lining up with TRBD1. What was sequenced was blood. The CDR3 DNA is TGTGCCAGCTCTCCTTGGACAGGAGACAATGAGCAGTTCTTC. The encoded protein is CASSPWTGDNEQFF.